Listed here are 7 T cell receptor beta chains from one sample, sequenced in a study of blood T cell repertoires in COVID-19. Data came from immunoSEQ multiplex PCR; TCRdb stores just in-frame clones and leaves some out. Of about 210,000 clones in the sample, approximately 85% were seen once. Sequencing input: peripheral blood. These TCRs come from a woman in her fifties or sixties with active or convalescent COVID-19.

The chain carries TRBV3-1 (or the pseudogene TRBV3-2) and TRBJ2-2, with unresolved D. Trimming pared 4 bases from V and 6 bases from J, leaving 12 bases between. The CDR3 is made up of 14 amino acids. Germline CDR1 LGHDT, CDR2 YNNKEL (reference sequence). In nucleotides, the CDR3 is TGTGCCAGCAGCCTCCTAGGAAACCCCGGGGAGCTGTTTTTT. Its protein product is CASSLLGNPGELFF.

V usage is TRBV6-5 and J usage is TRBJ1-1, with 12 nucleotides matching TRBD1. This CDR3 contains 14 residues. After removal of 4 bases from V and 10 bases from J, the junction contained 7 bases not matched to a gene. CDR1 and CDR2 from the germline V gene are MNHEY and SVGAGI. The CDR3: CASSLKGQGASAFF. In DNA, the CDR3 is TGTGCCAGCAGTTTGAAGGGACAGGGGGCGTCAGCTTTCTTT.

The chain recombines TRBV5-1 with TRBJ1-2; D remains unclear. Trimming removed 0 bases at V and 2 bases at J, with 11 bases between. The germline V gene encodes CDR1 SGHRS and CDR2 YFSETQ. This CDR3 has 15 residues. As DNA, the CDR3 is TGCGCCAGCAGCTTGGCTGCGGTAGTCAACTATGGCTACACCTTC. Protein sequence: CASSLAAVVNYGYTF.

The chain carries TRBV10-2 and TRBJ1-6, with D possibly TRBD1 on 6 matching bases. V was cut by 6 bases and J by 5 bases, with 17 bases left in between. This CDR3 region has 16 residues. The germline V gene encodes CDR1 WSHSY and CDR2 SAAADI. The CDR3, as DNA: TGCGCCAGCAGGGACAGAGGACAGTTTGATAATTCACCCCTCCACTTT. It specifies CASRDRGQFDNSPLHF.

V is TRBV5-1 and J is TRBJ1-1; D possibly corresponds to TRBD1 (6 bases). Per the germline V gene, CDR1 is SGHRS and CDR2 is YFSETQ. The CDR3 totals 17 residues. Between the trimmed V and J ends, which lost 6 bases and 0 bases, there was a span of 21 bases. The CDR3 DNA reads TGCGCCAGCACACAGGGCCAACTCGCCCCCATGAACACTGAAGCTTTCTTT. Its protein product is CASTQGQLAPMNTEAFF.

The chain combines TRBV19 with TRBJ2-1, with 7 bases that match TRBD2. The V segment lost 3 bases and the J segment 6 bases; nucleotides outside the gene matches: 11. CDR1 LNHDA and CDR2 SQIVND come from the germline V gene (reference sequence). The CDR3 contains 16 residues. The CDR3 sequence is CASSIELGGSFNEQFF. CDR3 DNA: TGTGCCAGTAGTATCGAGTTGGGCGGGAGCTTCAATGAGCAGTTCTTC.

On this clone itself: Other DNA variants within this sample encode the same CDR3. The chain couples TRBV9 to TRBJ1-2; D unresolved. The CDR3 loop spans 13 amino acids. Between the trimmed V and J ends, which lost 0 bases and 2 bases, there was a span of 5 bases. Per germline, CDR1 SGDLS and CDR2 YYNGEE. The CDR3 DNA is TGTGCCAGCAGCGTAGGGCAGAACTATGGCTACACCTTC. Amino acids: CASSVGQNYGYTF.